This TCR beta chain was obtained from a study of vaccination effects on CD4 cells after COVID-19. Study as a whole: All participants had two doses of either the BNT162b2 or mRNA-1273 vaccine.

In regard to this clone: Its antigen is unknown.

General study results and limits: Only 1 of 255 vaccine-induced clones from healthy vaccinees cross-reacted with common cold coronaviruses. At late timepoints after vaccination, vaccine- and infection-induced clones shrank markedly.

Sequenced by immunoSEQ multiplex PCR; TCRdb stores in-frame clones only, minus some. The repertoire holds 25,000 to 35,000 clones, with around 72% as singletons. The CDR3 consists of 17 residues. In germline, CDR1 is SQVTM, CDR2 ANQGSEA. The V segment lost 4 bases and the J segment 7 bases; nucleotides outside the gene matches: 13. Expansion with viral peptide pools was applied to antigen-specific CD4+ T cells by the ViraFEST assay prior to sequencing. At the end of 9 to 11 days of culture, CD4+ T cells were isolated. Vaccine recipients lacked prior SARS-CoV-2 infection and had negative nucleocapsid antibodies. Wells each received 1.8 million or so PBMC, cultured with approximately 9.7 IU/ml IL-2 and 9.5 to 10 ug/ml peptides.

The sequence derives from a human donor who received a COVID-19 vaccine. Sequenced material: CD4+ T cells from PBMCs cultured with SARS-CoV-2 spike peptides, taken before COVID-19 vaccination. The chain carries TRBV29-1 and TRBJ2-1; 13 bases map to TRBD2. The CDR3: CSVVSGGLAGSWNEQFF. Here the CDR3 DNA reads TGCAGCGTTGTAAGCGGGGGACTAGCGGGAAGCTGGAATGAGCAGTTCTTC.